This T cell receptor (beta chain) was recorded in a study of CD8+CD57+ T cells in acquired aplastic anemia. Study information: Isolated CD4+ and CD8+ cells, once sorted, yielded DNA averaging approximately 3 ug. Study conclusions and caveats: Significance was not reached for CD8+ Simpson's diversity between patients and controls. Some 27 CD8+ CDR3 sequences were shared between patients and controls.

This clonotype has a count of ten or more. Its cognate antigen is unknown. An expansion of CD8+CD57+ cells by flow cytometry had been shown in patients chosen for sequencing. It was genomic DNA that served as the template for profiling TCR beta VDJ and CDR3. TCRdb processed the reads anew with MiXCR; each CDR3 protein has one entry. The table records approximately 180,000 distinct CDR3 sequences, roughly half of them present only once. This clonotype was obtained from a human donor with aplastic anemia. Sequencing was done on a sample of sorted CD4+, CD8+, or CD8+CD57+ T cells (not recorded which) from PBMCs.

As DNA, the CDR3 is TGTGCCAGCACCAGGACAGGACCGAGTTACGAGCAGTACTTC. Its translation: CASTRTGPSYEQYF. The chain carries TRBV27 and TRBJ2-7; the match to TRBD1 covers 7 bases. V shed 7 bases and J 4 bases; nucleotides not matched to a gene: 10. Germline loops: CDR1 MNHEY, CDR2 SMNVEV (reference sequence). The CDR3 loop spans 14 amino acids.